The 2 T cell receptor beta chains given below trace back to one sample, sequenced in a study of T cells in Graves' hyperthyroidism and ophthalmopathy (dated by TCRdb to between 2019 and 2020). Receptor amplification or capture employed multiplex PCR. TCRdb records Illumina HiSeq 2000 as the sequencer. Amplification of TCR beta CDR3 regions was carried out from RNA transcripts. The first round of RT-PCR for the TCR CDR3 was performed with the HTBI primer set and the Qiagen OneStep RT-PCR kit. TCRdb handled the public reads itself, with Q25 trimming in fastp and clone calling in MiXCR, and kept productive beta chains. Every CDR3 protein is listed once, alongside the most common genes and DNA of its rows. The sample table contains approximately 400,000 distinct CDR3 sequences; only one count was recorded for approximately 12% of them. The top ten hold less than 25% of the sample. Sequenced material: blood. The receptors come from a man aged 25-40 years with Graves' hyperthyroidism that later progressed to Graves' ophthalmopathy.

This clonotype was observed at least ten times. The V gene is TRBV10-1, the J gene TRBJ2-1; 8 bases line up with TRBD2. Unmatched junction bases numbered 2, after V lost 0 bases and J lost 1 base. CDR1 is WNHNN, CDR2 SYGVQD, per germline (reference sequence). CDR3 length: 16 residues. For the CDR3, the DNA is TGCGCCAGCAGTGAGTCGGCTAGCGGGTCCTACAATGAGCAGTTCTTC. Protein product: CASSESASGSYNEQFF.

Many counts were recorded for this clonotype. The rearrangement joins TRBV12-3 or TRBV12-4 to TRBJ1-6; D uncertain. The CDR3 covers 15 residues. V was shortened by 3 bases and J by 4 bases, with 10 bases between the two germline ends. In DNA, the CDR3 is TGTGCCAGCAGTTTTCGGACGGATTATAATTCACCCCTCCACTTT. Its protein is CASSFRTDYNSPLHF.